A selection of T cell receptor beta chains follows, all from one sample in a study of human T cells and chemical hapten exposure. Via MiXCR, TCRdb re-called the RACE reads, giving one row per CDR3 protein. This sample yields over 65,000 distinct CDR3 sequences, of which about 11% are seen a single time; 3.5% to 4.5% belongs to the top ten. The specimen was whole blood, collected in connection with sensitization to the hapten diphenylcyclopropenone (DPC). Every receptor here comes from a woman between 45 and 65 years old with alopecia areata. Some clones in this sample may be carry-over from other donors' samples. Both conserved end residues are part of each CDR3. The order of the fields is D gene, J gene, CDR3 length, V gene, clone size, CDR3 DNA, CDR3 protein. D genes are given only for firm matches. Some rows have no size entry. The others give once, few or many, or a class for an expanded clone.

D: TRBD1
J: TRBJ1-1
length: 14
V: TRBV28
size: many
DNA: TGTGCCAGCAGTCCTCGGACAGGGAGGGGTGAAGCTTTCTTT
CDR3: CASSPRTGRGEAFF

D: -
J: TRBJ2-1
length: 14
V: TRBV9
size: -
DNA: TGTGCCAGCAGCGTCGGATTCTCCTACAATGAGCAGTTCTTC
CDR3: CASSVGFSYNEQFF

D: -
J: TRBJ1-5
length: 16
V: TRBV19
size: -
DNA: TGTGCCAGTAGGACCACGGCAGGGTATAGCAATCAGCCCCAGCATTTT
CDR3: CASRTTAGYSNQPQHF

D: -
J: TRBJ2-2
length: 17
V: TRBV14
size: many
DNA: TGTGCCAGCAGCCAAGATCTTGCAGGGAGTTTCACCGGGGAGCTGTTTTTT
CDR3: CASSQDLAGSFTGELFF

D: -
J: TRBJ2-4
length: 14
V: TRBV12-3/TRBV12-4
size: few
DNA: TGTGCCAGCAGCCTAAACGGGGGCGGGAACATTCAGTACTTC
CDR3: CASSLNGGGNIQYF

D: TRBD1
J: TRBJ1-2
length: 15
V: TRBV12-3/TRBV12-4
size: many
DNA: TGTGCCAGCAGTTTGTGGGACAGGTTGACCTTTGGCTACACCTTC
CDR3: CASSLWDRLTFGYTF

D: -
J: TRBJ1-3
length: 17
V: TRBV4-2
size: many
DNA: TGTGCCAGCAGCCAAGATTTTACGGTTTTCTCTGGAAACACCATATATTTT
CDR3: CASSQDFTVFSGNTIYF

D: TRBD1
J: TRBJ2-7
length: 14
V: TRBV27
size: -
DNA: TGTGCCAGCACCAGGACAGGGGTGGGGGGTGTGCAGTACTTC
CDR3: CASTRTGVGGVQYF

D: TRBD1
J: TRBJ2-3
length: 12
V: TRBV29-1
size: few
DNA: TGCAGCGTTAAACAGGGGCGAGATACGCAGTATTTT
CDR3: CSVKQGRDTQYF

D: -
J: TRBJ2-5
length: 15
V: TRBV18
size: -
DNA: TGTGCCAGCTCAAACCGGGCCAGGGGTCAGGAGACCCAGTACTTC
CDR3: CASSNRARGQETQYF

D: -
J: TRBJ2-3
length: 16
V: TRBV6-5
size: -
DNA: TGTGCCAGCAGTTACCATGGAACGGCGGCCACAGATACGCAGTATTTT
CDR3: CASSYHGTAATDTQYF

D: TRBD1
J: TRBJ2-1
length: 14
V: TRBV10-3
size: -
DNA: TGTGCCATCAGCGCAGGGGGCTCCTACAATGAGCAGTTCTTC
CDR3: CAISAGGSYNEQFF

D: -
J: TRBJ1-4
length: 12
V: TRBV20-1
size: many
DNA: TGCAGTGCTAGGGAGAATTCTGAAAAACTGTTTTTT
CDR3: CSARENSEKLFF

D: -
J: TRBJ2-3
length: 15
V: TRBV20-1
size: -
DNA: TGCAGTGCTAGGAGGACAGCCCTAAGCACAGATACGCAGTATTTT
CDR3: CSARRTALSTDTQYF

D: -
J: TRBJ1-2
length: 11
V: TRBV20-1
size: many
DNA: TGCAGTCAAATAGGGAACGAGGGCTACACCTTC
CDR3: CSQIGNEGYTF

D: -
J: TRBJ1-1
length: 15
V: TRBV5-8
size: many
DNA: TGTGCCAGCAGCTTGGTTGCAGGGTTGAACACTGAAGCTTTCTTT
CDR3: CASSLVAGLNTEAFF

D: TRBD1
J: TRBJ2-7
length: 16
V: TRBV28
size: many
DNA: TGTGCCAGCAGTCACCCCCTAAGGACAGGTCACTACGAGCAGTACTTC
CDR3: CASSHPLRTGHYEQYF

D: -
J: TRBJ1-5
length: 14
V: TRBV15
size: -
DNA: TGTGCCACCAGCAGTGAGGACAACTATCAGCCCCAGCATTTT
CDR3: CATSSEDNYQPQHF

D: -
J: TRBJ1-2
length: 15
V: TRBV9
size: -
DNA: TGTGCCAGCAGCGTAGTTCCGGAATCTAACTATGGCTACACCTTC
CDR3: CASSVVPESNYGYTF

D: -
J: TRBJ2-3
length: 14
V: TRBV11-1
size: few
DNA: TGTGCCAGCAAGCAGGGAGGATTCACAGATACGCAGTATTTT
CDR3: CASKQGGFTDTQYF

D: -
J: TRBJ1-1
length: 13
V: TRBV5-1
size: many
DNA: TGCGCCAGCAGCTTGGCCCAGAACACTGAAGCTTTCTTT
CDR3: CASSLAQNTEAFF

D: -
J: TRBJ2-7
length: 14
V: TRBV20-1
size: many
DNA: TGCAGTGCTCTTACTTCCAGGGTTCCCTACGAGCAGTACTTC
CDR3: CSALTSRVPYEQYF

D: TRBD1
J: TRBJ1-5
length: 16
V: TRBV25-1
size: -
DNA: TGTGCCAGCAGTCCCCCGGGACAGGGGGGACGCCAGCCCCAGCATTTT
CDR3: CASSPPGQGGRQPQHF

D: TRBD2
J: TRBJ2-5
length: 17
V: TRBV7-2
size: -
DNA: TGTGCCAGCAGCTTAGTGGTAGCGGGGGCCACTCAAGAGACCCAGTACTTC
CDR3: CASSLVVAGATQETQYF

D: -
J: TRBJ1-2
length: 14
V: TRBV6-5
size: -
DNA: TGTGCCAGCAGTTATTTTAGACAGACCTATGGCTACACCTTC
CDR3: CASSYFRQTYGYTF

D: -
J: TRBJ2-3
length: 15
V: TRBV28
size: medium-sized
DNA: TGTGCCAGCAGCACCGGGGGCGGACTCACAGATACGCAGTATTTT
CDR3: CASSTGGGLTDTQYF

D: -
J: TRBJ1-2
length: 13
V: TRBV24-1
size: -
DNA: TGTGCCAGTGATGCCGGGACTAACTATGGCTACACCTTC
CDR3: CASDAGTNYGYTF

D: -
J: TRBJ1-2
length: 12
V: TRBV5-1
size: few
DNA: TGCGCCAGCAGCCCCCCTGGGGATGGCTACACCTTC
CDR3: CASSPPGDGYTF

D: -
J: TRBJ2-7
length: 13
V: TRBV14
size: -
DNA: TGTGCCAGCAACCCCGGGAGCTCCTACGAGCAGTACTTC
CDR3: CASNPGSSYEQYF

D: TRBD1
J: TRBJ1-5
length: 15
V: TRBV12-3/TRBV12-4
size: -
DNA: TGTGCCAGCAGTAGAGGGACAGGTGGGAGTCAGCCCCAGCATTTT
CDR3: CASSRGTGGSQPQHF

D: -
J: TRBJ2-7
length: 15
V: TRBV12-3/TRBV12-4
size: -
DNA: TGTGCCAGCAGTTTAGGAGATATAAGCTCCTACGAGCAGTACTTC
CDR3: CASSLGDISSYEQYF

D: -
J: TRBJ2-1
length: 11
V: TRBV28
size: many
DNA: TGTGCCAGCAGTTCTAGGGTTGAGCAGTTCTTC
CDR3: CASSSRVEQFF

D: -
J: TRBJ1-4
length: 15
V: TRBV20-1
size: many
DNA: TGCAGTGCCCGTTACCGACAGGCAACTAATGAAAAACTGTTTTTT
CDR3: CSARYRQATNEKLFF

D: -
J: TRBJ1-3
length: 17
V: TRBV5-5
size: few
DNA: TGTGCCAGCAGCTTATCTCTCTTTGCGGTCTCTGGAAACACCATATATTTT
CDR3: CASSLSLFAVSGNTIYF

D: -
J: TRBJ2-5
length: 13
V: TRBV29-1
size: few
DNA: TGCAGCGCACGCCGGGTCCTTGGGGAGACCCAGTACTTC
CDR3: CSARRVLGETQYF

D: -
J: TRBJ1-2
length: 14
V: TRBV7-9
size: few
DNA: TGTGCCAGCAGCTTACATCGCCCATATGGGGGCTACACCTTC
CDR3: CASSLHRPYGGYTF

D: -
J: TRBJ1-1
length: 15
V: TRBV27
size: -
DNA: TGTGCCAGCAGTTTATCCGGGGGTAGGGAGACTGAAGCTTTCTTT
CDR3: CASSLSGGRETEAFF

D: TRBD2
J: TRBJ2-7
length: 17
V: TRBV5-4
size: many
DNA: TGTGCCAGCAGCTTACTTACCCCTAGCGGGGACCAGTACGAGCAGTACTTC
CDR3: CASSLLTPSGDQYEQYF

D: TRBD2
J: TRBJ2-7
length: 15
V: TRBV6-2/TRBV6-3
size: -
DNA: TGTGCCAGCACCTCAGCTAGCGGAGGATCCTACGAGCAGTACTTC
CDR3: CASTSASGGSYEQYF

D: -
J: TRBJ1-4
length: 15
V: TRBV20-1
size: -
DNA: TGCAGTGCTAGAGATCAGGGAATGCGGAATGAAAAACTGTTTTTT
CDR3: CSARDQGMRNEKLFF

D: -
J: TRBJ2-6
length: 18
V: TRBV7-6
size: few
DNA: TGTGCCAGCAGCTTACAGTCCGTGTTGGGCTCTGGGGCCAACGTCCTGACTTTC
CDR3: CASSLQSVLGSGANVLTF

D: TRBD1
J: TRBJ1-2
length: 14
V: TRBV7-9
size: -
DNA: TGTGCCAGCAGCTTAGAGCTGACAGGGTTTGGCTACACCTTC
CDR3: CASSLELTGFGYTF